The sequence of this T cell receptor (beta chain) was determined in a study of Ad26.COV2.S vaccination and SARS-CoV-2 variants. Study information: Within the COV1001 Ad26.COV2.S trial arm, the donor was enrolled. Regarding the study as a whole: Compared with placebo recipients, vaccine recipients had higher spike-specific TCR breadth.

Treatment indicated: around 19 received Ad26.COV2.S at low or high dose, single or two shots; about 5 received placebo; per-sample allocation not given. Sampling was done on day 63 after the first vaccine or placebo injection. The CDR3 runs to 15 residues. V gave up 3 bases and J gave up 3 bases; unmatched junction bases: 5. Germline assignment: CDR1 MGHDK and CDR2 SYGVNS. Assay used: immunoSEQ multiplex PCR; TCRdb lists only in-frame clones, some missing. The sample contains hundreds of thousands of clones, approximately 92% of which appear only once. This clone was observed once. Its target is unknown.

The sample was peripheral blood, taken in a trial of Ad26.COV2.S vaccine versus placebo. The origin of this receptor is a person aged 18-65 years who received the Ad26.COV2.S COVID-19 vaccine or a placebo. V is TRBV25-1 and J is TRBJ1-1; 9 bases agree with TRBD1. Here the CDR3 reads CASSEDRGWYTEAFF. CDR3 bases: TGTGCCAGCAGTGAGGACAGGGGATGGTACACTGAAGCTTTCTTT.